The sample holds a few counts of the clone carrying this T cell receptor (beta chain). The sample originates from a study of blood T cell repertoires in COVID-19. Study-wide background: Acute-phase and convalescent COVID-19 samples originated in the United States, Italy and Spain.

Germline V CDR1 and CDR2: MGHRA, YSYEKL. The CDR3 spans 14 residues. Germline trimming cut 2 bases from V and 4 bases from J; bases unmatched to any gene: 1. Seattle patients were enrolled while actively infected and followed longitudinally. The table came from immunoSEQ multiplex PCR; TCRdb's copy has only in-frame clones and leaves some out. Of some 170,000 clones in the sample, roughly 88% are singletons; the top ten hold around 6.7%. The chain combines TRBV4-1 with TRBJ1-5, with 8 bases fitting TRBD1. This clonotype was sampled from a woman in her forties with COVID-19, enrolled during active disease. Sequencing input: peripheral blood. CDR3 sequence reads: CASSQRTGNQPQHF. Here the CDR3 DNA reads TGCGCCAGCAGCCAACGGACAGGGAATCAGCCCCAGCATTTT.